These 11 T cell receptor delta chains originate from one sample sequenced in a study of γδ T cells in repeated Plasmodium falciparum infection (dated by TCRdb to about 2021). For bulk TCR repertoire analysis, Vgamma9/Vdelta2+ and Vdelta2-negative gammadelta T cell populations were flow-sorted out of peripheral blood mononuclear cells. Library prep was done by multiplex PCR. Reads for this sample came from an Illumina MiSeq. With CATT, TCRdb called clones again from the public reads; duplicate DNA rows were later joined. Here the sample has tens of thousands of delta-chain clones; roughly 0.9% occur a single time. The ten largest clones add up to roughly 9.5% of the sample. The sequenced sample consisted of gamma-delta T cells from blood. The receptor set was obtained from a pool of human donors (malaria-infected and uninfected, not separated).

A note on this clone: TCRdb attributes to this sequence the protein of a much larger clone, which differs from the DNA translation at residue 7; a read error is likely, and the protein displayed is translated from the DNA. V usage is TRDV2 and J usage is TRDJ3; D is possibly TRDD3 (5 bases). TCRdb is silent on the J gene; assignment here came from matching the DNA to germline. Germline V lookup: CDR1 GEAIGNYY, CDR2 EKD. The CDR3 is made up of 18 amino acids. The V end lost 5 bases, the J end lost 1 base, and 17 bases lay between the germline ends. The DNA of the CDR3 is TGTGCCTGTGTCCAACTGGAGGTAGAATCCTGGGACACCCGACAGATGTTTTTC. Translating it yields CACVQLEVESWDTRQMFF.

In this sample, this clone turned up many times. The V call is TRDV1, the J call TRDJ1; 13 positions match TRDD3. Germline V lookup: CDR1 TSWWSYY, CDR2 QGS. The CDR3 spans 20 residues. V was clipped by 3 bases and J by 1 base; unmatched bases: 14. The CDR3 nucleotides read TGTGCTCTTGGGGAGTACTGGGGGATACGTATCCATATGTGCACCGATAAACTCATCTTT. This translates into CALGEYWGIRIHMCTDKLIF.

This clone has only a few counts. The likely explanation is a read error, given a far larger clone one base away. This sample also contains other DNA sequences that code for the same CDR3. The V gene is TRDV2, the J gene TRDJ1, with D perhaps TRDD3 (6 bases). Here the J gene was assigned by germline matching of the DNA, as TCRdb has none. From germline, CDR1 is GEAIGNYY and CDR2 EKD. The CDR3 length is 15 residues. CDR3 in amino acids: CACDSLGGYTDKLIF. The CDR3 DNA follows: TGTGCCTGTGACAGCTTGGGGGGCTACACTGATAAACTCATCTTT.

There are a few counts of this clone. TCRdb attributes to this sequence the protein of a much larger clone, which differs from the DNA translation at residue 6; a read error is likely, and the protein displayed is translated from the DNA. In DNA form, the CDR3 reads TGTGCCTGTGACACCATGGGTCTTGGGGGATCCAACACCGATAAACTCATCTTT. This gives the protein CACDTMGLGGSNTDKLIF. This sequence joins TRDV2 and TRDJ1, with 8 bases fitting TRDD3. TCRdb does not report a J gene; here it was assigned by matching the DNA to germline references. CDR3 length equals 18 residues. Losses at the gene ends were 0 bases for V and 0 bases for J; bases not matched to a gene: 11. Germline values: CDR1 GEAIGNYY, CDR2 EKD.

In its sample, this clone was seen a few times. A far more abundant clone sits one base away, making this likely a read error. The same CDR3 arises from other DNA sequences in this sample as well. J is TRDJ3 and V is TRDV1; 10 positions match TRDD3. Assignment of the J gene here rests on matching the DNA to germline, because TCRdb gives none. CDR3 length equals 25 residues. V dropped 0 bases and J dropped 0; count of bases not matched to a gene: 20. The V gene's germline CDR1 is TSWWSYY and CDR2 QGS. CDR3 in amino acids: CALGELGTLLSLGDRSSWDTRQMFF. The CDR3 DNA reads TGTGCTCTTGGGGAACTAGGGACTTTGCTATCACTGGGGGATCGTAGCTCCTGGGACACCCGACAGATGTTTTTC.

This clone turned up a few times. The protein in TCRdb stems from a much larger clone and differs at residue 12 from this DNA's translation, likely a read error; here the protein is translated from the DNA. The gene calls are TRDV1 and TRDJ4; D is unresolved. CDR3 length: 15 residues. Looked up from germline, CDR1 is TSWWSYY and CDR2 is QGS. The CDR3 protein is CALGELDPLARTLIF. CDR3 in DNA: TGTGCTCTTGGGGAACTCGACCCCCTGGCCAGAACCCTGATCTTT.

About this clone: The likely explanation is a read error, given a far larger clone one base away. At the DNA level, this CDR3 is encoded by other sequences in the same sample as well. The CDR3 here is CALGERFVGLPTLGDKGLSDKLIF. The CDR3, as DNA: TGTGCTCTTGGGGAAAGGTTTGTAGGCCTTCCTACTCTGGGGGATAAGGGTCTATCCGATAAACTCATCTTT. V usage is TRDV1 and J usage is TRDJ1, with D tentatively TRDD3 (10 bases). The CDR3 covers 24 residues. The germline V and J ends were trimmed by 2 bases and 3 bases, with 40 bases remaining between them. Germline CDR1 TSWWSYY, CDR2 QGS.

Regarding this clone: The protein that TCRdb holds for this DNA derives from a much larger clone and differs from the translated DNA at residue 6, which likely indicates a read error; the protein shown here is translated from the DNA. J is TRDJ1 and V is TRDV1, with D possibly TRDD2 on 7 matching bases. CDR1 is TSWWSYY, CDR2 QGS, per germline. Trimming pared 1 base from V and 7 bases from J, leaving 28 bases between. The CDR3 has 19 amino acids. The CDR3 here is CALGEPLPIDTWGASKLIF. The CDR3 DNA reads as TGTGCTCTTGGGGAACCGCTTCCTATAGATACGTGGGGGGCCTCTAAACTCATCTTT.

Concerning this clone: The protein given by TCRdb reflects a much larger clone and differs at residue 5 from this DNA's translation, likely from a read error; the protein shown is the DNA's translation. This rearrangement joins TRDV1 to TRDJ1, with 11 bases that match TRDD3. The J gene is absent in TCRdb and was assigned here via DNA matching to germline. The CDR3 is 22 residues long. Unmatched junction bases numbered 24, after V lost 4 bases and J lost 2 bases. Germline loops: CDR1 TSWWSYY, CDR2 QGS. Here the CDR3 DNA reads TGTGCTCTTGGGGGAGGGCCTCTCTACGGCGTACTGGGGGATATCGGGACCGATAAACTCATCTTT. Translating gives CALGGGPLYGVLGDIGTDKLIF.

A remark on this clone: TCRdb lists the protein of a much larger clone for this DNA, which differs at residue 7, so this is likely a read error; the protein given here is translated from the DNA itself. This rearrangement joins TRDV2 to TRDJ1; 12 bases fit TRDD3. Here the J gene came from matching the DNA to germline, since TCRdb omits it. Trimming removed 0 bases from V and 1 base from J; junction bases left unmatched: 11. Germline CDR1 reads GEAIGNYY; CDR2 reads EKD. The CDR3 has 19 residues. The CDR3 nucleotides read TGTGCCTGTGACACCCTGCTTCCTGGGGGATACGGAAGCACCGATAAACTCATCTTT. As protein: CACDTLLPGGYGSTDKLIF.

This clone was seen repeatedly, ten times or more. This likely reflects a read error, since a far larger clone is one base away. The same CDR3 is also encoded by other DNA sequences in this sample. The chain carries TRDV2 and TRDJ1; 11 nucleotides agree with TRDD3. The CDR3 totals 17 residues. The V gene end was trimmed by 3 bases and the J gene end by 3 bases; junction bases not matched to a gene: 11. The germline gives CDR1 GEAIGNYY, CDR2 EKD. CDR3 loop: CACDPVGLGDTSDKLIF. The DNA of the CDR3 is TGTGCCTGTGACCCCGTCGGCCTGGGGGATACATCCGATAAACTCATCTTT.